These 21 T cell receptor beta chains came from one sample sequenced in a study of T cell clones after liver transplantation. Sequencing was performed with immunoSEQ multiplex PCR; in TCRdb, only in-frame clones are kept and a portion is missing. The sample includes around 100,000 clones, 75% to 85% of them seen just once. The source was CD4+ T cells from blood, collected before liver transplant. These TCRs come from a human donor who received a liver transplant.

The V and J genes are TRBV9 and TRBJ2-7; the D gene is possibly TRBD2 (6 bases). This CDR3 is built from 14 residues. Germline V CDR1 and CDR2: SGDLS, YYNGEE. V lost 4 bases, J lost 5 bases, and 16 bases lay in between. Written as DNA, the CDR3 is TGTGCCAGCAGCCCCCTCGGGAGAGACCACGAGCAGTACTTC. It translates to CASSPLGRDHEQYF.

The chain uses TRBV7-2 and TRBJ1-4; D is undetermined. With 8 bases removed from V and 0 bases from J, the gap between germline ends came to 7 bases. Per the germline V gene, CDR1 is SGHTA and CDR2 is FQGNSA. CDR3 size: 13 residues. This chain's CDR3 is CASQGSTNEKLFF. The CDR3 DNA is TGTGCCAGCCAAGGGTCAACTAATGAAAAACTGTTTTTT.

The chain combines TRBV11-2 with TRBJ2-1; 12 positions match TRBD2. V shed 4 bases and J 3 bases; nucleotides not matched to a gene: 4. Germline CDR1 is SGHAT and CDR2 is FQNNGV. The CDR3 has 16 amino acids. CDR3 loop: CASSYLAGGFYNEQFF. CDR3 in DNA: TGTGCCAGCAGCTACCTAGCGGGAGGGTTCTACAATGAGCAGTTCTTC.

The genes are TRBV7-6 and TRBJ2-3; D unclear. Germline V gene lookup returns CDR1 SGHVS and CDR2 FNYEAQ. The germline V and J ends were trimmed by 5 bases and 2 bases, with 11 bases remaining between them. The CDR3 extends over 14 amino acids. CDR3: CASSRRGITDTQYF. For the CDR3, the DNA is TGTGCCAGCAGCCGAAGAGGAATCACAGATACGCAGTATTTT. Supplemented by reference TRBV7-6 and TRBJ2-3, the full variable domain reads GAGVSQSPRYKVTKRGQDVALRCDPISGHVSLYWYRQALGQGPEFLTYFNYEAQQDKSGLPNDRFSAERPEGSISTLTIQRTEQRDSAMYRCASSRRGITDTQYFGPGTRLTVL.

Here the CDR3 reads CASSLTLPNTGELFF. CDR3 DNA: TGTGCCAGCAGCTTAACGTTACCTAACACCGGGGAGCTGTTTTTT. V is TRBV7-3 and J is TRBJ2-2; D ambiguous. V lost 0 bases, J lost 2 bases, and 7 bases lay in between. The length of the CDR3 is 15 residues. CDR1 and CDR2 from the germline V gene are SGHTA and FQGTGA.

The V and J genes are TRBV6-6 and TRBJ2-2, with D unresolved. Germline CDR1 reads MNHNY; CDR2 reads SVGAGI (reference sequence). The CDR3 has 15 amino acids. The V gene lost 2 bases and the J gene lost 7 bases, with 14 bases spanning the gap. The CDR3 sequence is CASSYLGRVSGELFF. CDR3 nucleotide sequence: TGTGCCAGCAGTTACCTTGGACGGGTCAGCGGGGAGCTGTTTTTT.

A single count supports this clone. V gene TRBV7-2 combines with J gene TRBJ2-3, with D possibly TRBD2 on 5 matching bases. Germline lookup yields CDR1 SGHTA and CDR2 FQGNSA. This CDR3 spans 18 amino acids. Deletions cut 3 bases from V and 4 bases from J, with 23 bases between. The DNA for the CDR3 is TGTGCCAGCAGCTTTAGCCTCGACCGGGCCCGGAGGTCAGATACGCAGTATTTT. It specifies CASSFSLDRARRSDTQYF.

This chain uses TRBV15 with TRBJ1-2; a possible D gene is TRBD1 (5 bases). The CDR3 is made up of 14 amino acids. Trimming took off 0 bases at V and 7 bases at J, with 12 bases between the two ends. CDR1 and CDR2 (germline): LNHNV, YYDKDF (reference sequence). CDR3 DNA sequence: TGTGCCACCAGCAGAGATAGCACAGGATTTGGCTACACCTTC. It is translated as CATSRDSTGFGYTF.

A few counts support this clone. The chain couples TRBV4-2 to TRBJ2-7; 10 positions agree with TRBD1. Trimming took 5 bases from V and 5 from J; bases not matched to a gene: 6. Germline CDR1 is LGHNA and CDR2 is YNFKEQ. This CDR3 comprises 14 residues. As DNA, the CDR3 is TGTGCCAGCAGCTTCGGGACAGGGGAGGACGAGCAGTACTTC. It encodes CASSFGTGEDEQYF.

The rearrangement uses TRBV6-5 and TRBJ1-5, with 7 bases identical to TRBD1. Per germline, CDR1 MNHEY and CDR2 SVGAGI. V was clipped by 5 bases and J by 2 bases; unmatched bases: 6. This CDR3 comprises 15 residues. The CDR3 protein is CASSRSQGRNQPQHF. CDR3 bases: TGTGCCAGCAGTCGCTCACAGGGGCGCAATCAGCCCCAGCATTTT.

The chain recombines TRBV2 with TRBJ2-1, with unresolved D. The CDR3 has 14 amino acids. From germline, CDR1 is SNHLY and CDR2 FYNNEI. Trimming pared 1 base from V and 7 bases from J, leaving 11 bases between. The CDR3 sequence is CASSEDSTSNEQFF. The DNA for the CDR3 is TGTGCCAGCAGTGAAGATAGCACCTCGAATGAGCAGTTCTTC.

The J gene is TRBJ2-7, the V gene TRBV4-2, with TRBD2 matching 11 bases. The germline V gene has CDR1 LGHNA and CDR2 YNFKEQ. V lost 2 bases and J lost 4; bases outside the gene matches: 7. The length of the CDR3 is 16 residues. The CDR3 protein is CASSQYRTSGLYEQYF. CDR3 nucleotide sequence: TGTGCCAGCAGCCAATACCGGACTAGCGGGCTTTACGAGCAGTACTTC.

This clone was counted between two and nine times. The chain recombines TRBV7-2 with TRBJ1-4; D may be TRBD1 (6 bases). V was pared by 5 bases and J by 4 bases, with 11 bases between. CDR3 length: 14 amino acids. Germline V gene lookup returns CDR1 SGHTA and CDR2 FQGNSA. CDR3 sequence: CASSTDSFNEKLFF. The CDR3 DNA is TGTGCCAGCAGCACGGACAGCTTTAATGAAAAACTGTTTTTT.

The rearrangement joins TRBV28 to TRBJ1-3; the D is unclear. There are 13 residues in the CDR3. Germline V gene sequence: CDR1 MDHEN, CDR2 SYDVKM. V lost 4 bases and J 3 bases, leaving 7 bases between the germline ends. The CDR3 DNA reads TGTGCCAGCAGTTCTCCCCATGGAAACACCATATATTTT. This translates into CASSSPHGNTIYF.

This chain connects TRBV6-4 to TRBJ1-1, with D possibly matching TRBD1 (5 bases). The CDR3 length is 14 residues. From germline, CDR1 is MRHNA and CDR2 SNTAGT. The germline V and J ends were trimmed by 6 bases and 7 bases, with 18 bases remaining between them. The CDR3 is CASRVGQASGEAFF. The DNA of the CDR3 is TGTGCCAGCAGGGTGGGGCAGGCCTCGGGTGAAGCTTTCTTT.

The chain is built from TRBV11-2 and TRBJ2-1; D unresolved. The CDR3 loop spans 12 amino acids. The germline V gene encodes CDR1 SGHAT and CDR2 FQNNGV. The germline V and J ends were trimmed by 1 base and 7 bases, with 5 bases remaining between them. The CDR3 bases are TGTGCCAGCAGCTTAGTCGGTAATGAGCAGTTCTTC. Residues: CASSLVGNEQFF.

This rearrangement joins TRBV4-2 to TRBJ1-5, with D possibly TRBD1 on 5 matching bases. The CDR3 has 15 amino acids. The germline V gene encodes CDR1 LGHNA and CDR2 YNFKEQ. The V and J ends lost 0 bases and 3 bases respectively, with 9 bases between them. This CDR3 is CASSQEGTFNQPQHF. The CDR3 bases are TGTGCCAGCAGCCAAGAAGGGACCTTCAATCAGCCCCAGCATTTT.

This chain uses TRBV7-2 with TRBJ2-7; maybe TRBD2 (5 bases). With 2 bases removed from V and 0 bases from J, the gap between germline ends came to 8 bases. Germline CDR1 is SGHTA and CDR2 is FQGNSA. This CDR3 has 14 amino acids. In DNA, the CDR3 is TGTGCCAGCAGCTTAAACGCGGGCTCCTACGAGCAGTACTTC. Protein: CASSLNAGSYEQYF.

The chain joins TRBV5-1 to TRBJ1-1; D uncertain. V was trimmed by 4 bases and J by 8 bases, leaving 12 bases between them. There are 12 residues in the CDR3. Germline-derived CDR1 and CDR2 are SGHRS and YFSETQ. In DNA form, the CDR3 reads TGCGCCAGCAGCCCCGACCGAGCCGAAGCTTTCTTT. It codes for CASSPDRAEAFF.

This clone was counted only a few times. This chain connects TRBV7-9 to TRBJ2-1, with 8 bases identical to TRBD2. The germline V gene has CDR1 SEHNR and CDR2 FQNEAQ (reference sequence). CDR3 length: 15 residues. J lost 14 bases, V lost 5 bases, and 17 bases had no gene match. This chain's CDR3 is CASSPPTSALKVEFF. The CDR3 DNA sequence: TGTGCCAGCAGCCCTCCGACTAGCGCCTTGAAGGTGGAGTTCTTC. Looking up the rest from reference TRBV7-9 and TRBJ2-1 gives the full variable domain: DTGVSQNPRHKITKRGQNVTFRCDPISEHNRLYWYRQTLGQGPEFLTYFQNEAQLEKSRLLSDRFSAERPKGSFSTLEIQRTEQGDSAMYLCASSPPTSALKVEFFGPGTRLTVL.

Only one count was recorded for this clone. The CDR3 loop reads CASSLQGNYGYTF. CDR3 bases: TGTGCCAGCAGTCTCCAGGGGAACTATGGCTACACCTTC. The chain uses TRBV28 and TRBJ1-2; TRBD1 is a possible D gene (6 bases). CDR1 is MDHEN and CDR2 is SYDVKM in the germline V gene. The V gene lost 5 bases and the J gene lost 2 bases, with 9 bases spanning the gap. CDR3 length: 13 amino acids.